This T cell receptor (beta chain) is drawn from a study of a mutant IDH1 vaccine in newly diagnosed glioma (dated by TCRdb to the early 2020s). Broadly, across the study: Across visits V03 through V10, patients got a total of eight vaccinations, given in weeks 1, 3, 5, 7, 11, 15, 19 and 23. Vaccination started 4-6 weeks after radiotherapy alone, or was given together with temozolomide cycles in the groups whose treatment included chemotherapy. Of the roughly 34 treated patients, roughly 60% were male and approximately 40% were female, and the mean age was 40.4 years. Prior to enrollment, standard therapy consisting of radiotherapy alone, temozolomide alone, or radiochemotherapy with temozolomide had been administered to patients, with the combination being received by most patients. Peripheral blood samples were drawn at six visits, namely V03 (baseline), V05, V07, V10, V12 and V13. Longitudinal TCRB deep sequencing was done for about two dozen treated patients, wherever samples were available for exploratory analyses.

Here is what the overall study found, with its caveats: Pseudoprogression seemed to be unrelated to changes in the top peripheral T cell clonotypes found by TCRB sequencing. The authors noted that analyses of patient blood samples could not be reproduced because of sample limitations. PBMC samples for TCRB deep sequencing were selected based on availability. Immune responses induced by the vaccine were seen in around 93% of patients across multiple MHC alleles.

The time point label on this specimen signifies: week 23, last vaccination. Every vaccine dose consisted of 300 ug of a 20-mer mutant IDH1 peptide in Montanide, administered subcutaneously together with topical imiquimod. Donors had newly diagnosed WHO grade 3 or 4 IDH1-mutant astrocytomas with loss of nuclear ATRX. The samples were drawn from NOA16, a multicentre, single-arm, open-label phase I trial in Germany that tested a mutant IDH1 peptide vaccine in humans for the first time. Genomic DNA for TCRB sequencing was extracted from EDTA blood using the DNeasy Blood and Tissue Kit. Library generation was performed with the immunoSEQ multiplex PCR assay. Rearranged TCR beta chain sequences were amplified with the hsTCRB Kit following the manufacturer's protocol. TCRB libraries were sequenced on an Illumina MiSeq. In the original analysis: Demultiplexing, trimming and gene mapping were performed with the kit vendor's proprietary platform. The immuneACCESS repertoire file appears here via TCRdb, limited to in-frame rearrangements. These files lack a portion of the clones; in checked studies, under half of the deficit traces to unresolved V genes, and the cause of the others is not known. From that table come the V and J calls and clone size; the DNA was used to work out D and trimming. Recorded for this sample are 75,000 to 80,000 clones; approximately 85% of them occurred a single time. Over 0.7% of the sample is taken by the ten largest.

Concerning this clone itself: The antigen it recognizes is unknown. Base qualities were left out, and no much larger clone turns up one base away.

The clonotype originates from a woman in her 50s with glioma. Sequenced here: PBMCs, sampled from a glioma patient whose treatment included an IDH1 peptide vaccine.

CDR3 protein: CSGRDSRYEQYF. The nucleotide sequence is given as TGCAGCGGCCGGGACAGTAGGTACGAGCAGTACTTC. The rearranged chain carries TRBV29-1 and TRBJ2-7; 7 bases in between match TRBD1. V ends up 7 bases short and J 4 bases short, with an unmatched junction base count of 7. The CDR3 has 12 amino acids, counting the end cysteine and phenylalanine. Only the CDR3 part of the read is kept: 36 bases, read in frame from the first base. CDR1 SQVTM and CDR2 ANQGSEA are derived from the germline V gene.